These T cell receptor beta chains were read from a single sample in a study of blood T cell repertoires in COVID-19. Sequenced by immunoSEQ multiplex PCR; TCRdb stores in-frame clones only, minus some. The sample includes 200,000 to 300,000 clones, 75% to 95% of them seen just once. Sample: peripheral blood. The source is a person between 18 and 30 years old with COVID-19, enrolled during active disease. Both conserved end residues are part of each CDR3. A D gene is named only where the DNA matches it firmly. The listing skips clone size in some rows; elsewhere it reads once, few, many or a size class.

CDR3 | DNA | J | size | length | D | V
CASSKPGLASGEQFF | TGTGCCAGCAGCAAACCGGGACTAGCCTCCGGTGAGCAGTTCTTC | TRBJ2-1 | NA | 15 | TRBD2 | TRBV11-2
CASSWEATSVYNEQFF | TGTGCCAGCAGCTGGGAGGCCACTAGCGTATACAATGAGCAGTTCTTC | TRBJ2-1 | NA | 16 | TRBD2 | TRBV5-5
CASSPPAGGPIQETQYF | TGTGCCAGCTCACCCCCGGCGGGAGGCCCGATTCAAGAGACCCAGTACTTC | TRBJ2-5 | NA | 17 | TRBD2 | TRBV18
CASSPHGDRGTGNTIYF | TGTGCCAGCAGCCCACATGGAGACAGGGGGACCGGAAACACCATATATTTT | TRBJ1-3 | NA | 17 | TRBD1 | TRBV9
CATSDWRTGQSTDTQYF | TGTGCCACCAGTGATTGGAGGACAGGGCAAAGCACAGATACGCAGTATTTT | TRBJ2-3 | NA | 17 | TRBD1 | TRBV24-1
CASSVSLDQGTEQFF | TGTGCCAGCAGCGTCTCGCTGGACCAGGGCACCGAGCAGTTCTTC | TRBJ2-1 | NA | 15 | NA | TRBV9
CASSQEATEPYQPQHF | TGCGCCAGCAGCCAAGAAGCCACAGAGCCCTATCAGCCCCAGCATTTT | TRBJ1-5 | NA | 16 | NA | TRBV4-3
CASIAGENTGELFF | TGTGCCAGCATCGCCGGGGAGAACACCGGGGAGCTGTTTTTT | TRBJ2-2 | once | 14 | NA | TRBV2
CASSLGRAGEKLFF | TGTGCCAGCAGCTTAGGGAGGGCCGGTGAAAAACTGTTTTTT | TRBJ1-4 | NA | 14 | NA | TRBV7-2
CASSVAPGLTTYNEQFF | TGTGCCAGCAGCGTAGCCCCGGGACTAACTACCTACAATGAGCAGTTCTTC | TRBJ2-1 | NA | 17 | TRBD2 | TRBV9